The 28 T cell receptor beta chains below were found in one sample sequenced in a study of shared clonotypes between healthy human individuals. Sequenced by immunoSEQ multiplex PCR; TCRdb stores in-frame clones only, minus some. The table lists approximately 2.5 million clones, about 92% of them singletons. The sample taken for sequencing was naive CD4+ T cells sorted from blood. Subset specified: CD45RA+ positively selected. Receptors were obtained from a young man in good health.

In the case of this clone: Mismatch with germline at one junction end may stem from a read error. This sequence joins TRBV5-6 and TRBJ2-5; perhaps TRBD2 as D (5 bases). This CDR3 comprises 13 residues. Germline V gene sequence: CDR1 SGHDT, CDR2 YYEEEE. CDR3 residues: CASSLAGEEAQYF. CDR3 DNA: TGTGCCAGCAGCTTGGCCGGGGAAGAGGCCCAGTACTTC.

The genes are TRBV9 and TRBJ2-1; tentatively, D is TRBD2 (6 bases). The CDR3 totals 16 residues. Trimming removed 2 bases from V and 1 base from J, with 13 bases in between. Germline lookup yields CDR1 SGDLS and CDR2 YYNGEE. CDR3 protein: CASSVLSGISYNEQFF. CDR3 nucleotides: TGTGCCAGCAGCGTCCTTAGCGGAATTTCCTACAATGAGCAGTTCTTC.

The chain has TRBV7-8 and TRBJ1-5; D perhaps matches TRBD1 (5 bases). The V end was cut by 5 bases, the J end by 10 bases, with 15 bases between. The CDR3 contains 13 residues. Germline V gene sequence: CDR1 SGHVS, CDR2 FQNEAQ. The CDR3 region is CASSRGQGGPQHF. The CDR3, as DNA: TGTGCCAGCAGCCGCGGGCAGGGAGGACCCCAGCATTTT.

The chain employs TRBV6-5 and TRBJ2-3; TRBD2 aligns across 10 bases. This CDR3 is built from 15 residues. Germline assignment: CDR1 MNHEY and CDR2 SVGAGI. V trimming: 5 bases; J trimming: 3 bases; junction bases outside the gene matches: 5. CDR3 protein: CASSLGLAVTDTQYF. The CDR3 bases are TGTGCCAGCAGTCTCGGACTAGCGGTTACAGATACGCAGTATTTT.

With regard to this clone: At the DNA level, this CDR3 is encoded by other sequences in the same sample as well. This rearrangement joins TRBV2 to TRBJ1-1, with 7 bases lining up with TRBD1. Germline V gene sequence: CDR1 SNHLY, CDR2 FYNNEI. V was clipped by 3 bases and J by 1 base; unmatched bases: 5. The CDR3 covers 15 residues. This CDR3 reads CASSDRGRGNTEAFF. CDR3 sequence (DNA): TGTGCCAGCAGTGATAGGGGGCGGGGGAACACTGAAGCTTTCTTT.

This chain connects TRBV6-1 to TRBJ1-1, with D perhaps matching TRBD1 (6 bases). From germline, CDR1 is MNHNS and CDR2 SASEGT. V lost 3 bases, J lost 4 bases, and 12 bases lay in between. This CDR3 comprises 14 residues. This CDR3 reads CASSDRGVGTEAFF. The CDR3, as DNA: TGTGCCAGCAGTGACAGGGGCGTGGGCACTGAAGCTTTCTTT.

The chain uses TRBV18 and TRBJ2-6; D tentatively fits TRBD1 or TRBD2 (5 bases each). Per germline, CDR1 KGHSH and CDR2 LQKENI. The CDR3 spans 15 residues. V lost 3 bases and J 4 bases, leaving 10 bases between the germline ends. The CDR3 is CASSPGTPGANVLTF. For the CDR3, the DNA is TGTGCCAGCTCACCCGGGACCCCGGGGGCCAACGTCCTGACTTTC. The full variable domain, its missing parts supplied by reference TRBV18 and TRBJ2-6, is NAGVMQNPRHLVRRRGQEARLRCSPMKGHSHVYWYRQLPEEGLKFMVYLQKENIIDESGMPKERFSAEFPKEGPSILRIQQVVRGDSAAYFCASSPGTPGANVLTFGAGSRLTVL.

The genes are TRBV6-6 and TRBJ2-3, with D maybe TRBD2 (6 bases). This CDR3 has 15 residues. Per germline, CDR1 MNHNY and CDR2 SVGAGI (reference sequence). Between the trimmed V and J ends, which lost 6 bases and 3 bases, there was a span of 16 bases. The CDR3 region is CASRAGGERTDTQYF. The CDR3 bases are TGTGCCAGCAGGGCCGGCGGGGAGAGGACAGATACGCAGTATTTT.

The rearrangement joins TRBV7-2 to TRBJ1-1; a weak D match, TRBD1 (6 bases). V lost 6 bases to trimming and J lost 7 bases, with 12 bases between them. The germline gives CDR1 SGHTA, CDR2 FQGNSA. This CDR3 has 12 residues. CDR3 nucleotide sequence: TGTGCCAGCAGACGTGACAGGTTTGAAGCTTTCTTT. Translated, it gives CASRRDRFEAFF.

The chain recombines TRBV5-1 with TRBJ2-2; 10 bases align to TRBD1. Germline V gives CDR1 SGHRS, CDR2 YFSETQ. Trimming at V came to 3 bases and at J to 5 bases, leaving 7 bases not matched to a gene. The CDR3 extends over 16 amino acids. The CDR3 DNA reads TGCGCCAGCAGCTGGTCGGGACAGGGGCCAACCGGGGAGCTGTTTTTT. This sequence encodes CASSWSGQGPTGELFF.

This chain links TRBV6-5 with TRBJ2-7; D may be TRBD2 (5 bases). The CDR3 is 14 amino acids. Germline V gene lookup returns CDR1 MNHEY and CDR2 SVGAGI. Trimming took 6 bases from V and 7 from J, leaving 19 bases between them. This CDR3 is CASRGRIQPGEQYF. CDR3 nucleotides: TGTGCCAGCAGAGGACGGATACAACCGGGGGAGCAGTACTTC.

About this clone itself: This is likely a read error, given that the CDR3 carries no conserved phenylalanine or tryptophan at its end. Because the CDR3's place on the DNA is in doubt, the DNA is left out and the CDR3 is given as listed by TCRdb. This chain uses TRBV6-1 with TRBJ1-6; TRBD1 was called by the table and not checked on the DNA. Germline V lookup: CDR1 MNHNS, CDR2 SASEGT. The CDR3 comprises 13 residues, both ends counted. CDR3 residues: CASSEEPTGRIAI.

The V and J genes are TRBV28 and TRBJ2-3; D is possibly TRBD1 (5 bases). The germline CDR1 and CDR2 sequences are MDHEN and SYDVKM. V gave up 4 bases and J gave up 4 bases, with 12 bases separating them. This CDR3 region has 14 residues. The CDR3, as DNA: TGTGCCAGCAGTTCCTCAGGGTTAGCAGATACGCAGTATTTT. Translation: CASSSSGLADTQYF.

J is TRBJ2-5 and V is TRBV6-1; 8 positions agree with TRBD2. The V gene's germline CDR1 is MNHNS and CDR2 SASEGT. Trimming removed 0 bases from V and 5 bases from J; junction bases left unmatched: 8. The CDR3 extends over 16 amino acids. DNA of the CDR3: TGTGCCAGCAGTGAAGCTGTCGGACTAGCCGGGGAGACCCAGTACTTC. Translated: CASSEAVGLAGETQYF.

V gene TRBV7-9 combines with J gene TRBJ2-2; possibly TRBD1 or TRBD2 for D (5 bases each). The V and J ends lost 0 bases and 5 bases respectively, with 10 bases between them. The germline gives CDR1 SEHNR, CDR2 FQNEAQ (reference sequence). The CDR3 is 15 amino acids. The CDR3 bases are TGTGCCAGCAGCTTAGCGGGGCCGGGGACCGGGGAGCTGTTTTTT. This gives the protein CASSLAGPGTGELFF.

A few counts support this clone. The chain is built from TRBV28 and TRBJ1-2; TRBD1 matches at 8 bases. CDR1 and CDR2 from the germline V gene are MDHEN and SYDVKM. This CDR3 spans 13 amino acids. Trimming at V came to 5 bases and at J to 8 bases, leaving 7 bases not matched to a gene. The CDR3 here is CASSNQGARGYTF. CDR3 DNA sequence: TGTGCCAGCAGTAACCAGGGGGCGCGAGGCTACACCTTC.

This rearrangement joins TRBV5-4 to TRBJ1-2; D unresolved. This CDR3 has 13 residues. Germline V CDR1 and CDR2: SGHNT, YYREEE (reference sequence). With 5 bases removed from V and 5 bases from J, the gap between germline ends came to 13 bases. As DNA, the CDR3 is TGTGCCAGCAGACCAGAACAGCTTTATGGCTACACCTTC. Protein: CASRPEQLYGYTF.

The CDR3 protein is CASSDGRTYEQYF. In DNA form, the CDR3 reads TGTGCCAGCAGTGATGGACGGACCTACGAGCAGTACTTC. The chain has TRBV25-1 and TRBJ2-7, with D unresolved. Germline loops: CDR1 MGHDK, CDR2 SYGVNS. The CDR3 runs to 13 residues. V shed 3 bases and J shed 2 bases, with 8 bases lying between them.

In the case of this clone: At the DNA level, this CDR3 is encoded by other sequences in the same sample as well. The V gene is TRBV7-9, the J gene TRBJ2-7; D not certain. CDR3 size: 13 residues. Germline CDR1 and CDR2: SEHNR and FQNEAQ (reference sequence). The V end lost 0 bases, the J end lost 2 bases, and 5 bases lay between the germline ends. CDR3 sequence: CASSLAVTYEQYF. In DNA, the CDR3 is TGTGCCAGCAGCTTAGCCGTCACCTACGAGCAGTACTTC.

This chain connects TRBV28 to TRBJ2-7; possibly TRBD2 for D (6 bases). The CDR3 is made up of 15 amino acids. The germline V gene encodes CDR1 MDHEN and CDR2 SYDVKM. With 8 bases removed from V and 1 base from J, the gap between germline ends came to 18 bases. The CDR3 sequence: CASANGGTLSYEQYF. The CDR3 nucleotides are TGTGCCAGCGCGAATGGGGGGACCCTTTCCTACGAGCAGTACTTC. The full variable domain, rest sourced from reference TRBV28 and TRBJ2-7, is DVKVTQSSRYLVKRTGEKVFLECVQDMDHENMFWYRQDPGLGLRLIYFSYDVKMKEKGDIPEGYSVSREKKERFSLILESASTNQTSMYLCASANGGTLSYEQYFGPGTRLTVT.

Note on this clone: The sample holds other DNA sequences that translate to the same CDR3. This chain connects TRBV2 to TRBJ2-2; D is uncertain. The CDR3 has 12 residues. Trimming took 6 bases from V and 7 from J, leaving 9 bases between them. CDR1 and CDR2 (germline): SNHLY, FYNNEI. CDR3 protein: CASSVGSGELFF. The CDR3 bases are TGTGCCAGCAGCGTGGGAAGCGGGGAGCTGTTTTTT.

The V call is TRBV5-1, the J call TRBJ2-5, with 7 bases fitting TRBD1. The junction had 12 bases not matched to a gene; V was cut back by 5 bases and J by 5 bases. CDR3 size: 15 residues. Germline V gives CDR1 SGHRS, CDR2 YFSETQ. This chain's CDR3 is CASSQDRNAFETQYF. CDR3 nucleotide sequence: TGCGCCAGCAGTCAGGACAGGAACGCCTTTGAGACCCAGTACTTC.

J is TRBJ2-7 and V is TRBV6-5; weak D call: TRBD2 (6 bases). Germline V CDR1 and CDR2: MNHEY, SVGAGI. The CDR3 has 13 amino acids. V was pared by 4 bases and J by 6 bases, with 13 bases between. This chain's CDR3 is CASSSNRAGEQYF. The CDR3 bases are TGTGCCAGCAGTTCCAACAGAGCGGGCGAGCAGTACTTC.

The chain carries TRBV11-2 and TRBJ1-1; D is ambiguous. Per germline, CDR1 SGHAT and CDR2 FQNNGV. The V and J ends lost 6 bases and 3 bases respectively, with 8 bases between them. The CDR3 contains 12 residues. The CDR3 is CASRSEDTEAFF. In DNA, the CDR3 is TGTGCCAGCAGGTCGGAGGACACTGAAGCTTTCTTT. The full variable domain, its missing parts supplied by reference TRBV11-2 and TRBJ1-1, is EAGVAQSPRYKIIEKRQSVAFWCNPISGHATLYWYQQILGQGPKLLIQFQNNGVVDDSQLPKDRFSAERLKGVDSTLKIQPAKLEDSAVYLCASRSEDTEAFFGQGTRLTVV.

This chain uses TRBV5-1 with TRBJ2-2, with TRBD2 matching 7 bases. V was pared by 8 bases and J by 2 bases, with 9 bases of the junction left unmatched. There are 15 residues in the CDR3. CDR1 and CDR2 from the germline V gene are SGHRS and YFSETQ. CDR3 sequence reads: CASRTSSGNTGELFF. DNA for the CDR3: TGCGCCAGTCGAACCTCTAGCGGTAACACCGGGGAGCTGTTTTTT.

As to this clone: Other DNA sequences in this specimen translate into the identical CDR3. The chain uses TRBV10-3 and TRBJ1-1; D ambiguous. Trimming left V 2 bases short and J 5 bases short, with 6 bases between. The germline CDR1 and CDR2 sequences are ENHRY and SYGVKD. This CDR3 is 12 amino acids long. CDR3 in DNA: TGTGCCATCAGTGAGGGGCATACTGAAGCTTTCTTT. Translation: CAISEGHTEAFF.

As concerns this clone: Additional DNA sequences in this sample encode the identical CDR3. The chain employs TRBV5-1 and TRBJ2-7, with TRBD1 as a possible D gene (6 bases). V lost 2 bases and J lost 4, with 13 bases in between. In germline, CDR1 is SGHRS, CDR2 YFSETQ. The CDR3 totals 14 residues. The CDR3 DNA follows: TGCGCCAGCAGCTTAGGGGGAGCTGGGTACGAGCAGTACTTC. Residues: CASSLGGAGYEQYF.

This clone was seen only once. This CDR3 is CASSLAEYSGSDTQYF. CDR3 bases: TGCGCCAGCAGCTTGGCCGAATATAGCGGATCAGATACGCAGTATTTT. This sequence joins TRBV5-1 and TRBJ2-3; a possible D gene is TRBD2 (6 bases). Germline V gene lookup returns CDR1 SGHRS and CDR2 YFSETQ. The germline V and J ends were trimmed by 0 bases and 4 bases, with 15 bases remaining between them. This CDR3 has 16 residues.